A selection of T cell receptor beta chains follows, all from one sample in a study of T cell responses to AZD1222 COVID-19 vaccine. Some clones are missing from TCRdb's copy, which holds only in-frame ones; the method was immunoSEQ multiplex PCR. The sample includes some 120,000 clones, roughly 88% seen only once; the top ten take roughly 1.6%. The sample in question was peripheral blood, obtained on day 0 of AZD1222 vaccination. Every receptor here comes from an adult in good health. Both conserved end residues are part of each CDR3. The order of the fields is J gene, D gene, V gene, clone size, CDR3 protein, CDR3 DNA. The D gene is left open where the match is weak. Clone size is shown for a subset of rows, as once, few, many or a class of expanded clone.

TRBJ2-5	TRBD2	TRBV4-2	-	CASSRRLTAGTGETQYF	TGTGCCAGCAGCCGTCGACTGACAGCGGGAACGGGGGAGACCCAGTACTTC
TRBJ2-3	-	TRBV24-1	once	CATSDFGPQATQYF	TGTGCCACCAGTGATTTCGGGCCACAGGCTACGCAGTATTTT
TRBJ1-6	-	TRBV7-2	-	CASSLTPQGRSPLHF	TGTGCCAGCAGCTTAACTCCACAGGGTCGCTCACCCCTCCACTTT
TRBJ1-5	-	TRBV21-1	few	CASSKKGLSNQPQHF	TGTGCCAGCAGCAAAAAGGGACTGAGCAATCAGCCCCAGCATTTT
TRBJ2-1	TRBD2	TRBV19	-	CASSISLAGGYEQFF	TGTGCCAGTAGTATCTCACTAGCGGGAGGTTATGAGCAGTTCTTC
TRBJ2-1	-	TRBV11-2	-	CASSNSMVSSYNEQFF	TGTGCCAGCAGTAATAGTATGGTAAGCTCCTACAATGAGCAGTTCTTC
TRBJ1-1	-	TRBV10-1	-	CASSTSMNTEAFF	TGCGCCAGCAGTACCAGTATGAACACTGAAGCTTTCTTT
TRBJ1-4	-	TRBV5-1	-	CASSLDGANEKLFF	TGCGCCAGCAGCTTGGACGGGGCCAATGAAAAACTGTTTTTT
TRBJ2-7	-	TRBV4-2	-	CASSHTPGSEQYF	TGTGCCAGCAGCCACACCCCGGGTAGCGAACAGTACTTC
TRBJ1-1	-	TRBV27	-	CASSLGHEAFF	TGTGCCAGCAGTTTGGGTCATGAAGCTTTCTTT
TRBJ2-1	TRBD1	TRBV5-1	-	CASSGRQGAYEQFF	TGCGCCAGCAGCGGCCGACAGGGGGCCTATGAGCAGTTCTTC
TRBJ1-2	TRBD1	TRBV27	-	CASREPTGGNYGYTF	TGTGCCAGCAGAGAACCGACAGGGGGTAACTATGGCTACACCTTC
TRBJ2-7	-	TRBV3-1/TRBV3-2	once	CASSPRAYEQYF	TGTGCCAGCAGCCCGAGAGCCTACGAGCAGTACTTC
TRBJ1-1	-	TRBV5-4	-	CASSPQGKLAEAFF	TGTGCCAGCAGCCCCCAGGGAAAGCTGGCTGAAGCTTTCTTT
TRBJ2-7	TRBD1	TRBV5-1	once	CASSLDRFRTGTYEQYF	TGCGCCAGCAGCTTGGACCGTTTCCGGACAGGGACATACGAGCAGTACTTC
TRBJ2-4	-	TRBV30	-	CAWSSRDSKNIQYF	TGTGCCTGGAGCTCCCGGGACTCCAAAAACATTCAGTACTTC
TRBJ1-5	-	TRBV5-6	-	CASSLSGYQPQHF	TGTGCCAGCAGCTTGAGTGGTTATCAGCCCCAGCATTTT
TRBJ1-3	-	TRBV5-1	-	CASRGGGNTIYF	TGCGCCAGCAGGGGAGGTGGAAACACCATATATTTT
TRBJ1-2	-	TRBV9	-	CASSVHGAPSNYGYTF	TGTGCCAGCAGCGTACACGGGGCGCCCTCTAACTATGGCTACACCTTC
TRBJ1-4	-	TRBV6-5	once	CASSYRRSTNEKLFF	TGTGCCAGCAGTTACCGGCGGTCAACTAATGAAAAACTGTTTTTT
TRBJ1-5	-	TRBV6-1	-	CASSEYPQPQHF	TGTGCCAGCAGTGAGTACCCACAGCCCCAGCATTTT
TRBJ1-6	-	TRBV9	once	CASSVEEGRSPLHF	TGTGCCAGCAGCGTAGAGGAGGGGCGTTCACCCCTCCACTTT
TRBJ1-3	-	TRBV5-6	-	CASSQTSTGNTIYF	TGTGCCAGCAGCCAGACATCTACTGGAAACACCATATATTTT
TRBJ2-1	TRBD2	TRBV7-6	once	CASSSSGGAYNEQFF	TGTGCCAGCAGCTCTAGCGGGGGCGCATACAATGAGCAGTTCTTC
TRBJ1-2	TRBD1	TRBV2	-	CASSEGQGAAYGYTF	TGTGCCAGCAGTGAAGGTCAGGGGGCCGCCTATGGCTACACCTTC
TRBJ1-4	-	TRBV7-3	-	CASSLMANEKLFF	TGTGCCAGCAGCTTAATGGCTAATGAAAAACTGTTTTTT
TRBJ1-1	-	TRBV23-1	-	CASSQPRMNTEAFF	TGCGCCAGCAGTCAACCACGGATGAACACTGAAGCTTTCTTT
TRBJ2-7	-	TRBV27	-	CASSFTDPGYEQYF	TGTGCCAGCAGTTTCACAGACCCTGGCTACGAGCAGTACTTC
TRBJ1-2	-	TRBV6-2/TRBV6-3	many	CASSPRALPNYGYTF	TGTGCCAGCAGCCCTCGGGCCCTACCTAACTATGGCTACACCTTC
TRBJ1-3	-	TRBV24-1	-	CATSDSGLPNTIYF	TGTGCCACCAGTGATTCGGGACTCCCCAACACCATATATTTT
TRBJ2-7	TRBD1	TRBV6-5	-	CASRHRGRYEQYF	TGTGCCAGCAGGCACAGGGGGCGGTACGAGCAGTACTTC
TRBJ1-1	-	TRBV18	few	CASSQQVEAFF	TGTGCCAGCTCACAACAAGTTGAAGCTTTCTTT
TRBJ1-1	-	TRBV9	-	CASSVRWINTEAFF	TGTGCCAGCAGCGTAAGGTGGATAAACACTGAAGCTTTCTTT
TRBJ1-2	TRBD1	TRBV30	-	CAWSPGTGLNYGYTF	TGTGCCTGGAGTCCCGGGACAGGCCTTAACTATGGCTACACCTTC
TRBJ2-7	TRBD1	TRBV5-1	-	CASKSGTGGDEQYF	TGCGCCAGTAAATCCGGGACAGGGGGCGACGAGCAGTACTTC
TRBJ2-7	TRBD1	TRBV6-5	-	CASSYGTGPPYEQYF	TGTGCCAGCAGTTACGGGACAGGGCCGCCCTACGAGCAGTACTTC
TRBJ1-1	TRBD1	TRBV3-1/TRBV3-2	-	CASSTQRAGGVAFF	TGTGCCAGCAGCACTCAAAGGGCAGGGGGAGTAGCTTTCTTT
TRBJ2-2	TRBD2	TRBV15	-	CATSRDRGGRVNTGELFF	TGTGCCACCAGCAGAGATCGCGGCGGGAGAGTTAACACCGGGGAGCTGTTTTTT
TRBJ2-7	TRBD2	TRBV6-5	once	CASRPPSGGVREQYF	TGTGCCAGCAGGCCTCCTAGCGGGGGGGTTAGGGAGCAGTACTTC
TRBJ2-3	-	TRBV24-1	once	CATQGGRFTDTQYF	TGTGCCACCCAGGGGGGACGGTTCACAGATACGCAGTATTTT
TRBJ1-2	-	TRBV25-1	-	CASSDAASRGYTF	TGTGCCAGCAGTGATGCGGCCAGCCGCGGCTACACCTTC
TRBJ2-7	TRBD1	TRBV19	-	CASSPRGTGGDEQYF	TGTGCCAGTAGTCCCCGAGGGACAGGGGGCGACGAGCAGTACTTC
TRBJ2-3	TRBD2	TRBV24-1	-	CATSDPGLAGGPLDTQYF	TGTGCCACCAGTGATCCAGGACTAGCGGGAGGGCCTTTAGATACGCAGTATTTT
TRBJ2-3	TRBD2	TRBV14	few	CASQRGALYTDTQYF	TGTGCCAGCCAGCGGGGGGCGCTGTACACAGATACGCAGTATTTT
TRBJ2-1	-	TRBV5-4	-	CASSLGGASYNEQFF	TGTGCCAGCAGCTTAGGAGGCGCCTCCTACAATGAGCAGTTCTTC
TRBJ2-7	TRBD2	TRBV11-3	-	CASSLPGGEQYF	TGTGCCAGCAGCTTACCGGGGGGCGAGCAGTACTTC
TRBJ1-2	-	TRBV11-2	-	CASSLGFGPEGYTF	TGTGCCAGCAGCTTAGGCTTCGGCCCAGAAGGCTACACCTTC
TRBJ2-5	-	TRBV19	-	CACSNRHRNGGRETQYF	TGTGCCTGTTCTAATCGTCATAGAAACGGGGGCCGGGAGACCCAGTACTTC
TRBJ1-4	-	TRBV7-9	-	CASRTGTLTNEKLFF	TGTGCCAGCAGAACAGGGACCTTAACTAATGAAAAACTGTTTTTT
TRBJ2-7	-	TRBV15	-	CATSRAGFFYEQYF	TGTGCCACCAGCAGGGCGGGATTCTTCTACGAGCAGTACTTC
TRBJ1-5	-	TRBV3-1/TRBV3-2	-	CASSQDGRYSNQPQHF	TGTGCCAGCAGCCAAGATGGCAGGTACAGCAATCAGCCCCAGCATTTT